This is a list of T cell receptor beta chains from one sample in a study of blood T cell repertoires in COVID-19. Method: immunoSEQ multiplex PCR; TCRdb's copy keeps in-frame clones and lacks some. The table includes around 50,000 clones, around 85% detected once. The sample consisted of peripheral blood. The receptor source for this set is a woman of 80 years or more with acute or convalescent COVID-19. Both conserved end residues are part of each CDR3. Fields, in order: J gene, D gene, V gene, CDR3 protein, CDR3 DNA. A D gene is named only where the DNA matches it firmly.

TRBJ1-5 - TRBV7-8 CASSFGGGQPQHF TGTGCCAGCAGCTTTGGGGGCGGTCAGCCCCAGCATTTT
TRBJ1-1 TRBD1 TRBV6-5 CASRLQGEGNTEAFF TGTGCCAGCAGATTACAGGGGGAAGGGAACACTGAAGCTTTCTTT
TRBJ1-5 - TRBV28 CASSLVGQPQHF TGTGCCAGCAGTCTTGTTGGCCAGCCCCAGCATTTT
TRBJ1-4 TRBD1 TRBV3-1/TRBV3-2 CASSQQGAIEKLFF TGTGCCAGCAGCCAACAGGGGGCAATTGAAAAACTGTTTTTT
TRBJ1-1 - TRBV6-5 CASQGWTRNTEAFF TGTGCCAGCCAGGGGTGGACTAGGAACACTGAAGCTTTCTTT
TRBJ2-1 TRBD2 TRBV9 CASSVVVGGTSGNEQFF TGTGCCAGCAGCGTCGTGGTGGGTGGGACTAGCGGGAATGAGCAGTTCTTC
TRBJ2-7 - TRBV30 CAWSEIDEQYF TGTGCCTGGAGTGAGATAGACGAGCAGTACTTC
TRBJ2-2 TRBD2 TRBV7-9 CASSVLAGGNTGELFF TGTGCCAGCAGCGTCCTAGCGGGGGGGAACACCGGGGAGCTGTTTTTT
TRBJ1-3 - TRBV18 CASSPTGGRDTIYF TGTGCCAGCTCACCGACGGGGGGCCGTGACACCATATATTTT
TRBJ2-1 - TRBV7-2 CASRPGVATNEQFF TGTGCCAGCAGACCAGGGGTAGCGACCAATGAGCAGTTCTTC
TRBJ2-1 TRBD1 TRBV10-3 CAIRAQQGDEQFF TGTGCCATCCGGGCACAACAGGGGGATGAGCAGTTCTTC
TRBJ2-1 TRBD2 TRBV5-1 CASRTGLAGNEQFF TGCGCCAGCAGGACTGGACTAGCAGGGAATGAGCAGTTCTTC
TRBJ1-1 - TRBV18 CASSPPGGGTEAFF TGTGCCAGCTCACCACCTGGGGGCGGAACTGAAGCTTTCTTT
TRBJ2-1 - TRBV18 CASSPYAGDNEQFF TGTGCCAGCTCACCATACGCAGGTGACAATGAGCAGTTCTTC
TRBJ1-2 - TRBV4-2 CASSLLPLPGGYTF TGTGCCAGCAGCCTCCTCCCTCTGCCGGGGGGCTACACCTTC